The entry below describes one TCR beta chain. Original analysis: How many nucleated cells were present was estimated from reference gene primer amplification. Method: immunoSEQ multiplex PCR; TCRdb's copy keeps in-frame clones and lacks some. The DNA was the basis for D and trimming; V, J and clone size are from that table. The sample holds about 48,000 clones, roughly 85% seen once. This entry is derived from a study of blood T cell repertoires in COVID-19. Study summary: The study drew acute and convalescent COVID-19 samples from the United States, Italy and Spain. Nucleic acid was either cDNA or gDNA, and it came from T cells, B-cell-depleted T cells, or PBMCs.

This CDR3 has 13 amino acids. The germline CDR1 and CDR2 sequences are LNHDA and SQIVND (reference sequence). The V and J ends lost 5 bases and 5 bases respectively, with 13 bases between them. The gene calls are TRBV19 and TRBJ2-7; a weak D match, TRBD1 (5 bases). The receptor was isolated from a woman at least 80 years old with acute or convalescent COVID-19. The specimen was peripheral blood. The CDR3 DNA reads as TGTGCCAGTAGTGATAGGGAACAGGACGAGCAGTACTTC. Its protein is CASSDREQDEQYF.